The entry below describes one TCR beta chain. This CDR3 spans 16 amino acids. CDR1 is LGHDT and CDR2 is YNNKEL in the germline V gene (reference sequence). Trimming at V came to 1 base and at J to 2 bases, leaving 5 bases not matched to a gene. These data belong to a study of blood T cell repertoires in COVID-19. Study information: Samples representing acute and convalescent COVID-19 were sourced from the United States, Italy and Spain.

Libraries were prepared by immunoSEQ multiplex PCR; TCRdb keeps only in-frame clonotypes and omits some of them. The data hold about 180,000 clones, with 75% to 80% observed a single time. Sequenced input: peripheral blood. This chain connects TRBV3-1 (or the pseudogene TRBV3-2) to TRBJ2-5; 9 bases map to TRBD2. This TCR derives from a woman aged 70-85 years with acute or convalescent COVID-19. CDR3 residues: CASSQARLAVQETQYF. The DNA of the CDR3 is TGTGCCAGCAGCCAAGCCCGACTAGCGGTTCAAGAGACCCAGTACTTC.